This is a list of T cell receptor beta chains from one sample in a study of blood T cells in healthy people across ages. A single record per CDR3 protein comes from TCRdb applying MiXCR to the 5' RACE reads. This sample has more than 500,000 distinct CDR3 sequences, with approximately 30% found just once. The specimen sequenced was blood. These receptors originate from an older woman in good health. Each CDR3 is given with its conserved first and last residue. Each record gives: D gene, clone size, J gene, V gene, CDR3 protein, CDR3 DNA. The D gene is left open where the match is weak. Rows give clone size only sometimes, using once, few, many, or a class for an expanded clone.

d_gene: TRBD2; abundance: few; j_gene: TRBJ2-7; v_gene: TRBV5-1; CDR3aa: CASSSGTSGYEQYF; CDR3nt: TGCGCCAGCAGCTCCGGGACTAGCGGCTACGAGCAGTACTTC
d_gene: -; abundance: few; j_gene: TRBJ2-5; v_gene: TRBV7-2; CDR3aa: CASSLGYGGAETQYF; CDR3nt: TGTGCCAGCAGCTTAGGGTATGGGGGCGCAGAGACCCAGTACTTC
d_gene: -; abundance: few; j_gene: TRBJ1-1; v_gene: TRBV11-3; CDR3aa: CASSLVGRSNTEAFF; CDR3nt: TGTGCCAGCAGCTTAGTAGGCCGGAGTAACACTGAAGCTTTCTTT
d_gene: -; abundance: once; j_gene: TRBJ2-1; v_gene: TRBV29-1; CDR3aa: CSVLGGPSSYNEQFF; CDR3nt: TGCAGCGTACTCGGGGGACCCAGCTCCTACAATGAGCAGTTCTTC
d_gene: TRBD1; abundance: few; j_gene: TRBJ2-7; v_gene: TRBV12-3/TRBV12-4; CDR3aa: CASSYRGQGLEQYF; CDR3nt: TGTGCCAGCAGTTACCGCGGACAGGGACTCGAGCAGTACTTC
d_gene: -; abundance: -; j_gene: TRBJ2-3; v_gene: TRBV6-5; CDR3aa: CASSYGALAGSSTDTQYF; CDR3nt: TGTGCCAGCAGTTACGGGGCACTCGCGGGGTCTAGCACAGATACGCAGTATTTT
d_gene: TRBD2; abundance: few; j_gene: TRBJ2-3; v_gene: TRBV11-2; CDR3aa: CASRKLAGGQDTQYF; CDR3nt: TGTGCCAGCAGAAAACTAGCGGGGGGGCAGGATACGCAGTATTTT
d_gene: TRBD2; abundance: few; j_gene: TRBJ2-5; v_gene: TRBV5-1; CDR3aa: CANSLTSGEQETQYF; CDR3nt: TGCGCCAACAGCTTAACTAGCGGGGAGCAAGAGACCCAGTACTTC
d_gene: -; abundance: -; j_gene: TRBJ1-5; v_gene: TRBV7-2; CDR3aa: CACSLWGSNQPQHF; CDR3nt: TGTGCCTGCAGCTTATGGGGGAGCAATCAGCCCCAGCATTTT
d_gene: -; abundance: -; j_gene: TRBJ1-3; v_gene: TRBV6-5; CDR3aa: CASSYSSAGSGNTIYF; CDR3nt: TGTGCCAGCAGTTACTCCTCGGCCGGGTCTGGAAACACCATATATTTT
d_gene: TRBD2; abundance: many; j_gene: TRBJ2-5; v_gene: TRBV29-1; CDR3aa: CSTSGGYGETQYF; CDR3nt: TGCAGCACGAGCGGGGGGTACGGAGAGACCCAGTACTTC
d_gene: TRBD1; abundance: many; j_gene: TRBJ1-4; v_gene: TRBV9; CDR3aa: CASSTRTGSEKLFF; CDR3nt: TGTGCCAGCAGCACCCGGACAGGGTCGGAAAAACTGTTTTTT
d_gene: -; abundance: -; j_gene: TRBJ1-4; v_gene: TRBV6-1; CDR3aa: CASSPRRTTNEKLFF; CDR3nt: TGTGCCAGCAGTCCTCGTAGAACAACTAATGAAAAACTGTTTTTT
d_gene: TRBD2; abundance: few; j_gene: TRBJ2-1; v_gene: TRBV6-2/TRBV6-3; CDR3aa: CASMSSGGYNEQFF; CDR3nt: TGTGCCAGCATGTCTAGCGGGGGGTACAATGAGCAGTTCTTC
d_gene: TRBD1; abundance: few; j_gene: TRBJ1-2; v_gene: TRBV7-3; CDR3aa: CASSDYLRQGNYGYTF; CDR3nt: TGTGCCAGCAGCGACTACTTAAGACAGGGAAACTATGGCTACACCTTC